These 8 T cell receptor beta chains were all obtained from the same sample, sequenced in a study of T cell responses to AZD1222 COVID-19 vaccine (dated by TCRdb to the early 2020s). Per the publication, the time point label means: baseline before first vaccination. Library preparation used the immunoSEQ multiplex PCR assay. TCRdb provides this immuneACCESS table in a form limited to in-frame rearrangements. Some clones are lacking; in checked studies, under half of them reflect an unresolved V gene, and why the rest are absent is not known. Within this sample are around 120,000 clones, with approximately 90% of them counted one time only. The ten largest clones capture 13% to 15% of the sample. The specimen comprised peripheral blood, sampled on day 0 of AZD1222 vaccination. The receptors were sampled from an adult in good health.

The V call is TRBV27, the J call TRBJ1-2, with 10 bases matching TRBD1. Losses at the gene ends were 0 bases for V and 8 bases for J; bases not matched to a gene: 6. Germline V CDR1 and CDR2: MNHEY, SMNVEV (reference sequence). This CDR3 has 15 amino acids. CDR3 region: CASSLSGQGELGYTF. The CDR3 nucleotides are TGTGCCAGCAGTTTATCCGGACAGGGGGAATTGGGCTACACCTTC.

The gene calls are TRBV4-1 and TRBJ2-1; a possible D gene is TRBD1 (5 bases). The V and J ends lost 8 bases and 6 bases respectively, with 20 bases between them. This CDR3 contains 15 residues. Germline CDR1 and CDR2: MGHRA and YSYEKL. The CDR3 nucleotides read TGCGCCAGCGGACAATCCCGCCAAGTCGGCAATGAGCAGTTCTTC. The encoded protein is CASGQSRQVGNEQFF.

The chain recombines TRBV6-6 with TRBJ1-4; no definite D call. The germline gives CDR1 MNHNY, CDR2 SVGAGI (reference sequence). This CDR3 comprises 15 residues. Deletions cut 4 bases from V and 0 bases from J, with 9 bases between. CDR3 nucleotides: TGTGCCAGCAGTTTTGGCTACGCAACTAATGAAAAACTGTTTTTT. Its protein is CASSFGYATNEKLFF.

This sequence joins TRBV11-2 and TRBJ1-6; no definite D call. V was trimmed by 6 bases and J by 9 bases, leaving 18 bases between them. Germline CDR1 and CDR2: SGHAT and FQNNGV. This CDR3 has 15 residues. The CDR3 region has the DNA TGTGCCAGCAGTCAAAACCGGGCCCTGGCTTCACCCCTCCACTTT. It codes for CASSQNRALASPLHF.

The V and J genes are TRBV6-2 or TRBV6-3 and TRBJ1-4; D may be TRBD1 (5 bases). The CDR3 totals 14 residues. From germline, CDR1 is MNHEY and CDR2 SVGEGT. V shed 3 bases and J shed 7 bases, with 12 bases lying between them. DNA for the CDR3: TGTGCCAGCAGTTATTCCGGCGGGGCTGAAAAACTGTTTTTT. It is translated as CASSYSGGAEKLFF.

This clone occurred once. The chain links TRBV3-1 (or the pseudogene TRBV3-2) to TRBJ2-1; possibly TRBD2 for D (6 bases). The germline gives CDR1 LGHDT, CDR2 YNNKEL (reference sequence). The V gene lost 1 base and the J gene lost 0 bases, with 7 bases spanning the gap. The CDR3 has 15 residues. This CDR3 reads CASSQAGSSYNEQFF. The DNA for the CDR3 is TGTGCCAGCAGCCAAGCCGGGAGCTCCTACAATGAGCAGTTCTTC.

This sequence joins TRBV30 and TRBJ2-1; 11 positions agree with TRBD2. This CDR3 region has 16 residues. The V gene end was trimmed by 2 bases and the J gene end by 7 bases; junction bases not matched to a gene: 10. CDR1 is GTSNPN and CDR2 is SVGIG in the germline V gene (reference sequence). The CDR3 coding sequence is TGTGCCTGGAGTCTAGCGGGAGGCCAACTCGGAAATGAGCAGTTCTTC. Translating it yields CAWSLAGGQLGNEQFF.

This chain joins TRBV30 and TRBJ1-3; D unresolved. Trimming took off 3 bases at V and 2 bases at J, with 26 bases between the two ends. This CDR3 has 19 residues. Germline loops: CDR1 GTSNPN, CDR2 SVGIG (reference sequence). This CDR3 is CAWSKSGGGVVGTGNTIYF. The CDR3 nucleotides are TGTGCCTGGAGCAAGAGTGGTGGTGGTGTCGTGGGAACTGGAAACACCATATATTTT.